This paragraph reports one T cell receptor (beta chain). The antigen is unknown. This entry is derived from a study of T cell responses to AZD1222 COVID-19 vaccine. TCRdb's copy holds only in-frame clones and misses some; the assay was immunoSEQ multiplex PCR. This sample yields more than 95,000 clones, of which roughly 90% are seen a single time; about 17% belongs to the top ten. Study results and limitations: Of the AZD1222 recipients, only 5 or 6 were seropositive at baseline. Spike was spanned by vaccine-associated CD4 TCRs, which were dominant at 160-218 and 743-854. Repertoire sampling happened only post peak T cell response.

The CDR3 has 16 residues. Per germline, CDR1 MNHEY and CDR2 SVGAGI. V was pared by 2 bases and J by 3 bases, with 15 bases between. The sequence derives from an adult in good health. Sequenced here: peripheral blood, sampled on day 0 of AZD1222 vaccination. The genes are TRBV6-5 and TRBJ2-3; no firm D call. Here the CDR3 reads CASSYPWGGETDTQYF. In DNA, the CDR3 is TGTGCCAGCAGTTACCCTTGGGGTGGGGAAACAGATACGCAGTATTTT.